The next 26 T cell receptor beta chains were all read from a single sample in a study of cytomegalovirus exposure and HLA in healthy donors. Only in-frame clones appear in the TCRdb table, and some are missing; sequencing was by immunoSEQ multiplex PCR. The sample lists about 110,000 clones; over 75% were seen once. The source material was PBMCs. The receptors come from a woman between 18 and 29 years old in good health and CMV-seronegative.

This clone came up a few times. Other DNA sequences in the same sample also yield this CDR3. This chain uses TRBV25-1 with TRBJ1-6; 8 bases are shared with TRBD1. J was trimmed by 7 bases and V by 4 bases; bases with no gene match: 6. The CDR3 loop spans 15 amino acids. Germline-derived CDR1 and CDR2 are MGHDK and SYGVNS. The CDR3 reads CASSAGTGGNSPLHF. CDR3 bases: TGTGCCAGCAGTGCCGGGACAGGAGGGAATTCACCCCTCCACTTT.

The rearrangement links TRBV27 to TRBJ2-1, with a tentative D call TRBD1 (5 bases). The germline V gene encodes CDR1 MNHEY and CDR2 SMNVEV (reference sequence). V was cut by 6 bases and J by 8 bases, with 11 bases left in between. This CDR3 has 12 residues. The CDR3 nucleotides are TGTGCCAGCAGCCGACAGAGTCATGAGCAGTTCTTC. Residues: CASSRQSHEQFF.

Only one count was recorded for this clone. The J gene is TRBJ1-2, the V gene TRBV10-3; the match to TRBD1 covers 8 bases. The germline V gene has CDR1 ENHRY and CDR2 SYGVKD. J was trimmed by 8 bases and V by 4 bases; bases with no gene match: 9. This CDR3 is 14 amino acids long. The CDR3 reads CAISGQGYGGGYTF. In DNA form, the CDR3 reads TGTGCCATCAGTGGACAGGGGTACGGTGGCGGCTACACCTTC.

The sample holds one count of this clone. The chain carries TRBV10-3 and TRBJ1-1; no definite D call. V was clipped by 3 bases and J by 0 bases, with 8 bases between them. Per the germline V gene, CDR1 is ENHRY and CDR2 is SYGVKD. CDR3 length equals 14 residues. The CDR3 loop reads CAISDPVMNTEAFF. In DNA, the CDR3 is TGTGCCATCAGTGATCCTGTTATGAACACTGAAGCTTTCTTT.

This clone was seen a single time. V usage is TRBV6-6 and J usage is TRBJ1-2; D is perhaps TRBD1 (5 bases). This CDR3 comprises 12 residues. Trimming took off 5 bases at V and 7 bases at J, with 11 bases between the two ends. Germline V gene data show CDR1 as MNHNY and CDR2 as SVGAGI (reference sequence). The CDR3 DNA follows: TGTGCCAGCAGTACAGGTGGAAGTGGCTACACCTTC. Translating it yields CASSTGGSGYTF.

The chain is built from TRBV6-5 and TRBJ2-5, with 7 nucleotides matching TRBD2. J gave up 3 bases and V 1 base, and 8 bases lay outside the gene matches. This CDR3 contains 16 residues. Germline assignment: CDR1 MNHEY and CDR2 SVGAGI. CDR3 nucleotides: TGTGCCAGCAGTTACTGGTCCAGCGGGGTGGAAGAGACCCAGTACTTC. It specifies CASSYWSSGVEETQYF.

The gene calls are TRBV27 and TRBJ1-1; TRBD1 might be the D (5 bases). CDR1 is MNHEY and CDR2 is SMNVEV in the germline V gene (reference sequence). The CDR3 is 14 amino acids. Trimming took off 3 bases at V and 3 bases at J, with 11 bases between the two ends. The chain's CDR3 is CASSFTGGDTEAFF. The CDR3 DNA sequence: TGTGCCAGCAGTTTTACAGGAGGGGACACTGAAGCTTTCTTT.

The rearrangement joins TRBV28 to TRBJ1-5, with TRBD1 matching 7 bases. Germline loops: CDR1 MDHEN, CDR2 SYDVKM. CDR3 length: 15 residues. J gave up 11 bases and V 6 bases, and 16 bases lay outside the gene matches. CDR3 DNA sequence: TGTGCCAGCAGAACAGGGGACGGGGGCCGCTTGGCCCAGCATTTT. Translating it yields CASRTGDGGRLAQHF.

The chain joins TRBV6-5 to TRBJ1-5, with 9 bases lining up with TRBD1. V dropped 6 bases and J dropped 0; count of bases not matched to a gene: 3. Looked up from germline, CDR1 is MNHEY and CDR2 is SVGAGI. The CDR3 extends over 15 amino acids. CDR3: CASSGDRDSNQPQHF. The CDR3 bases are TGTGCCAGCAGCGGGGACAGGGATAGCAATCAGCCCCAGCATTTT.

The chain carries TRBV29-1 and TRBJ1-2; TRBD1 might be the D (5 bases). The CDR3 sequence is 13 residues long. Between the trimmed V and J ends, which lost 3 bases and 4 bases, there was a span of 12 bases. The V gene's germline CDR1 is SQVTM and CDR2 ANQGSEA. CDR3 nucleotides: TGCAGCGTTGAGTCGGGGGGACTCTATGGCTACACCTTC. Its protein is CSVESGGLYGYTF.

This chain links TRBV4-1 with TRBJ2-1; possible D gene TRBD1, 6 bases. Germline-derived CDR1 and CDR2 are MGHRA and YSYEKL. The germline V and J ends were trimmed by 0 bases and 4 bases, with 13 bases remaining between them. CDR3 length equals 16 residues. The CDR3 DNA is TGCGCCAGCAGCCAAGAGGACAGTATCCTATACAATGAGCAGTTCTTC. It encodes CASSQEDSILYNEQFF.

CDR3 sequence (DNA): TGTGCCAGCAAAGCCAAGGGGCCCTTTAATGAAAAACTGTTTTTT. Translated, it gives CASKAKGPFNEKLFF. V usage is TRBV27 and J usage is TRBJ1-4; a weak D match, TRBD1 (5 bases). V lost 7 bases and J 4 bases, leaving 16 bases between the germline ends. The CDR3 contains 15 residues. CDR1 and CDR2 from the germline V gene are MNHEY and SMNVEV (reference sequence).

The chain employs TRBV30 and TRBJ2-3; TRBD1 aligns across 7 bases. The ends lost 3 bases at V and 2 bases at J; junction bases unmatched: 5. The CDR3 consists of 14 residues. Germline assignment: CDR1 GTSNPN and CDR2 SVGIG (reference sequence). The CDR3 loop reads CAWRRQGNTDTQYF. CDR3 sequence (DNA): TGTGCCTGGAGGCGACAGGGCAACACAGATACGCAGTATTTT.

The chain combines TRBV15 with TRBJ2-4; a weak D match, TRBD1 (6 bases). Trimming removed 8 bases from V and 0 bases from J, with 14 bases in between. The CDR3 runs 15 residues. The germline gives CDR1 LNHNV, CDR2 YYDKDF (reference sequence). CDR3 region: CATSSRGQAKNIQYF. The CDR3 nucleotides are TGTGCCACCTCCTCCAGGGGCCAAGCCAAAAACATTCAGTACTTC.

This rearrangement joins TRBV10-1 to TRBJ1-5; 9 positions agree with TRBD1. The CDR3 covers 15 residues. J gave up 2 bases and V 8 bases, and 7 bases lay outside the gene matches. Germline V lookup: CDR1 WNHNN, CDR2 SYGVQD (reference sequence). The CDR3 coding sequence is TGCGCCAGCCGGACAGGGGCAGGAGGCAATCAGCCCCAGCATTTT. Translation gives CASRTGAGGNQPQHF.

The genes are TRBV7-9 and TRBJ1-2; 9 nucleotides align to TRBD1. The CDR3 is 14 residues long. V shed 7 bases and J 6 bases; nucleotides not matched to a gene: 9. CDR1 is SEHNR and CDR2 is FQNEAQ in the germline V gene (reference sequence). In DNA form, the CDR3 reads TGTGCCAGCACCGGACAGGGGACGGTGGATGGCTACACCTTC. Protein sequence: CASTGQGTVDGYTF.

The genes are TRBV19 and TRBJ2-7; 11 nucleotides match TRBD1. Germline V CDR1 and CDR2: LNHDA, SQIVND (reference sequence). The CDR3 runs 14 residues. V lost 5 bases and J lost 2; bases outside the gene matches: 2. The CDR3 DNA reads TGTGCCAGTAGTCCGGGACAGGGGGCCTACGAGCAGTACTTC. Translating gives CASSPGQGAYEQYF.

The V gene is TRBV19, the J gene TRBJ2-3; no firm D call. V gave up 10 bases and J gave up 0 bases, with 8 bases separating them. Per the germline V gene, CDR1 is LNHDA and CDR2 is SQIVND (reference sequence). This CDR3 is 12 amino acids long. CDR3 sequence (DNA): TGTGCCATCGCGTTGAGCACAGATACGCAGTATTTT. It encodes CAIALSTDTQYF.

V usage is TRBV19 and J usage is TRBJ1-1; D is uncertain. Germline V gene sequence: CDR1 LNHDA, CDR2 SQIVND (reference sequence). V was trimmed by 1 base and J by 1 base, leaving 19 bases between them. The CDR3 covers 18 residues. The CDR3 nucleotides are TGTGCCAGTAGTATAGCTCTCAGGAGAGAAGAGGGGAACACTGAAGCTTTCTTT. This gives the protein CASSIALRREEGNTEAFF.

J is TRBJ1-5 and V is TRBV25-1; D is unclear. This CDR3 contains 11 residues. Trimming shortened V by 3 bases and J by 11 bases, and 8 bases separated the two germline ends. Germline CDR1 reads MGHDK; CDR2 reads SYGVNS. The CDR3 bases are TGTGCCAGCAGTGACTCCGCGTCCCAGCATTTT. This encodes CASSDSASQHF.

The chain employs TRBV29-1 and TRBJ2-5, with TRBD2 matching over 7 bases. The V gene end was trimmed by 7 bases and the J gene end by 1 base; junction bases not matched to a gene: 3. This CDR3 region has 12 residues. Germline V gene sequence: CDR1 SQVTM, CDR2 ANQGSEA. CDR3 in DNA: TGCAGCGGGGGGGGAATCCAAGAGACCCAGTACTTC. Its protein is CSGGGIQETQYF. The full variable domain, in which reference TRBV29-1 and TRBJ2-5 provide the parts outside the CDR3, is SAVISQKPSRDICQRGTSLTIQCQVDSQVTMMFWYRQQPGQSLTLIATANQGSEATYESGFVIDKFPISRPNLTFSTLTVSNMSPEDSSIYLCSGGGIQETQYFGPGTRLLVL.

This clone was seen a handful of times. The chain uses TRBV10-2 and TRBJ1-2, with 8 bases matching TRBD1. CDR3 length: 14 residues. Germline CDR1 WSHSY, CDR2 SAAADI. The V gene end was trimmed by 6 bases and the J gene end by 2 bases; junction bases not matched to a gene: 5. CDR3 in amino acids: CASRGTGTNYGYTF. CDR3 DNA: TGCGCCAGCAGGGGGACAGGCACCAACTATGGCTACACCTTC.

The CDR3 DNA sequence: TGTGCCAGCAGCCTTAGCGGGGGGCTCCGAGATACGCAGTATTTT. This codes for CASSLSGGLRDTQYF. V and J are TRBV9 and TRBJ2-3; 10 bases are a match to TRBD2. Germline V gene lookup returns CDR1 SGDLS and CDR2 YYNGEE. This CDR3 spans 15 amino acids. The V segment lost 4 bases and the J segment 5 bases; nucleotides outside the gene matches: 7.

J is TRBJ1-5 and V is TRBV6-1, with D tentatively TRBD1 (6 bases). CDR3 length: 13 amino acids. Germline CDR1 MNHNS, CDR2 SASEGT. V lost 9 bases and J lost 4, with 13 bases in between. The chain's CDR3 is CASSGAENQPQHF. The CDR3 nucleotides are TGTGCCAGTTCAGGGGCCGAAAATCAGCCCCAGCATTTT.

The chain links TRBV4-1 to TRBJ1-6; 8 bases map to TRBD1. The CDR3 has 19 amino acids. Losses at the gene ends were 4 bases for V and 0 bases for J; bases not matched to a gene: 11. From germline, CDR1 is MGHRA and CDR2 YSYEKL. DNA of the CDR3: TGCGCCAGCAGCCCACCCGGACAGGGCCCGAGCTCCTATAATTCACCCCTCCACTTT. This sequence encodes CASSPPGQGPSSYNSPLHF.

The chain uses TRBV5-6 and TRBJ2-2; 7 bases align to TRBD1. Germline CDR1 reads SGHDT; CDR2 reads YYEEEE. V lost 2 bases to trimming and J lost 4 bases; unmatched junction nucleotides: 8. The CDR3 extends over 16 amino acids. The CDR3 sequence is CASSLNRGAATGELFF. The CDR3 region has the DNA TGTGCCAGCAGCTTAAACAGGGGCGCCGCCACCGGGGAGCTGTTTTTT.